This T cell receptor (beta chain) came from a study of OX40 agonist ivuxolimab in advanced cancers. As for this clone: As yet, its antigen is unknown.

The repertoire was sequenced with immunoSEQ multiplex PCR; TCRdb's copy has only in-frame clones and lacks some. The repertoire includes 25,000 to 35,000 clones, roughly 87% of them detected once, and roughly 15% sits in the top ten. Blood got drawn at baseline, again on cycle 4 day 1, and then on cycle 7 day 1. CDR1 is SGHAT and CDR2 is FQNNGV in the germline V gene. This CDR3 comprises 17 residues. Between the trimmed V and J ends, which lost 0 bases and 5 bases, there was a span of 17 bases. Findings of the study overall: Clones of CD4+ and CD8+ blood T cells grew by week 6 at doses of 0.1 to 3.0 mg/kg.

This sequence originates from an adult with an advanced solid tumor such as melanoma, head and neck, liver or kidney cancer. Sequenced here: CD4+ or CD8+ T cells sorted from blood, sampled in a trial of the OX40 agonist ivuxolimab. This chain uses TRBV11-2 with TRBJ1-5; no reliable D call. The CDR3 spells CASSLDWTPGTHQPQHF. The CDR3 DNA reads as TGTGCCAGCAGCTTAGATTGGACGCCGGGAACGCATCAGCCCCAGCATTTT.